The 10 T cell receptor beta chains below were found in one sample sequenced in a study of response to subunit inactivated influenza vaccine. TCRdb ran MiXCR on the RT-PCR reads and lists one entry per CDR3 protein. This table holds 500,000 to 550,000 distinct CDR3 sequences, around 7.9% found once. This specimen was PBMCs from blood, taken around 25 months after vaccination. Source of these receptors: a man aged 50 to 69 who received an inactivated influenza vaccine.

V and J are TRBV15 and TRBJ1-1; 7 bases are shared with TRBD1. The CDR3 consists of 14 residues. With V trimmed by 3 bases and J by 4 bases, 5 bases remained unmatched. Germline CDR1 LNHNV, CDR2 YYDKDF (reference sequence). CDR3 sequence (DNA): TGTGCCACCAGCAGCGGCAGGGGGTTCACTGAAGCTTTCTTT. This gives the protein CATSSGRGFTEAFF.

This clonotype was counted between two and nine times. Written as DNA, the CDR3 is TGTGCCAGCAGCCAATGGGTAGGAGAGACCCAGTACTTC. Its translation: CASSQWVGETQYF. This rearrangement joins TRBV14 to TRBJ2-5; D gene unclear. The CDR3 sequence is 13 residues long. Germline CDR1 and CDR2: SGHDN and FVKESK. Trimming removed 2 bases from V and 4 bases from J, with 8 bases in between. Together with reference TRBV14 and TRBJ2-5, the CDR3 gives the full variable domain: EAGVTQFPSHSVIEKGQTVTLRCDPISGHDNLYWYRRVMGKEIKFLLHFVKESKQDESGMPNNRFLAERTGGTYSTLKVQPAELEDSGVYFCASSQWVGETQYFGPGTRLLVL.

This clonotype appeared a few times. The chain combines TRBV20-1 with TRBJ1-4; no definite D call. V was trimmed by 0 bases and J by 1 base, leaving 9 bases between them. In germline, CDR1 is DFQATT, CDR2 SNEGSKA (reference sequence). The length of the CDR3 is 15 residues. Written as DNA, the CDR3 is TGCAGTGCTAGAGATGTGACCCTAACTAATGAAAAACTGTTTTTT. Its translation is CSARDVTLTNEKLFF.

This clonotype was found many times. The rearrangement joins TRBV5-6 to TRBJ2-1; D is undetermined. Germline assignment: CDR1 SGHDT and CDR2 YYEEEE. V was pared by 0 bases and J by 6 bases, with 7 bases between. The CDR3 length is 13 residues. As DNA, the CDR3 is TGTGCCAGCAGCTTGGAGTCGAGCAATGAGCAGTTCTTC. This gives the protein CASSLESSNEQFF.

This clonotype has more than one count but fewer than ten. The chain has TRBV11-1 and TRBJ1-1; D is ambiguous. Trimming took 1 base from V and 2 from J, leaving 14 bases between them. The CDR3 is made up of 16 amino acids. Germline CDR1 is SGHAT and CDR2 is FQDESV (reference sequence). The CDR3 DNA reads TGTGCCAGCAGCTTAGATTGGCGGACTCCTAACACTGAAGCTTTCTTT. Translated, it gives CASSLDWRTPNTEAFF.

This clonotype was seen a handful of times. The CDR3 nucleotides read TGTGCCACCAGTGATTTTGCCGGACCCAGGACCCAGTACTTC. It codes for CATSDFAGPRTQYF. J is TRBJ2-5 and V is TRBV24-1, with D hard to call. Germline loops: CDR1 KGHDR, CDR2 SFDVKD. Trimming took off 1 base at V and 7 bases at J, with 12 bases between the two ends. CDR3 size: 14 residues.

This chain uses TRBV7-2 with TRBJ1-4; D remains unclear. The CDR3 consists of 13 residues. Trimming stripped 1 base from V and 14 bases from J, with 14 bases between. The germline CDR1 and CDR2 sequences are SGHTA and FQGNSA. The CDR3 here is CASSLEADRNLFF. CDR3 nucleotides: TGTGCCAGCAGCTTAGAGGCAGACCGCAACCTGTTTTTT.

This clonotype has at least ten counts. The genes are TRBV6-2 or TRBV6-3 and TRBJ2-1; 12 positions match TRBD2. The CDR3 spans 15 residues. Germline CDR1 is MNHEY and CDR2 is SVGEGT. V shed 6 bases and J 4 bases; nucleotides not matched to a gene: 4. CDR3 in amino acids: CASRITSGGYNEQFF. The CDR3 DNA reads TGTGCCAGCAGGATCACTAGCGGGGGGTACAATGAGCAGTTCTTC.

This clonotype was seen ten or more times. As DNA, the CDR3 is TGCAGTGCTAGACGTGCGGGGGCCTACAATGAGCAGTTCTTC. It yields the protein CSARRAGAYNEQFF. The chain employs TRBV20-1 and TRBJ2-1, with 7 bases matching TRBD2. The CDR3 is 14 residues long. The germline CDR1 and CDR2 sequences are DFQATT and SNEGSKA (reference sequence). V lost 2 bases, J lost 2 bases, and 3 bases stayed unmatched.

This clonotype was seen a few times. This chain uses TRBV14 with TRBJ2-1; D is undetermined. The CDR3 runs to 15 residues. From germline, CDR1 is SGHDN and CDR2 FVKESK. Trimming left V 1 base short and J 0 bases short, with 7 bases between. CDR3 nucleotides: TGTGCCAGCAGCCAAGCGCCAGTCTCCTACAATGAGCAGTTCTTC. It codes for CASSQAPVSYNEQFF.